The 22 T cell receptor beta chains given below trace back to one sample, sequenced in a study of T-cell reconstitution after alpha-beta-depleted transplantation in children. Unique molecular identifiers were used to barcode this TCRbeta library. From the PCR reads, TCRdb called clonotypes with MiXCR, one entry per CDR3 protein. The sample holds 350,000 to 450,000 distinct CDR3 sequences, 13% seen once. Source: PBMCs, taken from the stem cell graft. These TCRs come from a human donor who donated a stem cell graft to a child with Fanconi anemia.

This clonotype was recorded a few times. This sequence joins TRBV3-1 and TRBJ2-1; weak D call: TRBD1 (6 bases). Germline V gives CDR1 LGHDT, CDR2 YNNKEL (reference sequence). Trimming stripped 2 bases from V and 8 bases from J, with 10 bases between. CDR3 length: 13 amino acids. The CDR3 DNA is TGTGCCAGCAGCCAAATACAGGGACATGAGCAGTTCTTC. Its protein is CASSQIQGHEQFF.

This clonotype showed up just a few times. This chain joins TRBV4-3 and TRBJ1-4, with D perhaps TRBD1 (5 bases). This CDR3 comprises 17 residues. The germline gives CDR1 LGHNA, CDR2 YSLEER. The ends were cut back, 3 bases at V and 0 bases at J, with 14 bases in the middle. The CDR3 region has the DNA TGCGCCAGCAGCCAGAGGGGCGGACGGACAACTAATGAAAAACTGTTTTTT. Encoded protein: CASSQRGGRTTNEKLFF.

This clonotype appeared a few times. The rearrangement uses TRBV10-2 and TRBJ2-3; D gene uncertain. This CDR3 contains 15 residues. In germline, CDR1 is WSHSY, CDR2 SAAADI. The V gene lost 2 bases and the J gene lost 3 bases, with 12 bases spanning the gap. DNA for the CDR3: TGCGCCAGCAGTGAGGCCGCCGAAGGTACAGATACGCAGTATTTT. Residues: CASSEAAEGTDTQYF.

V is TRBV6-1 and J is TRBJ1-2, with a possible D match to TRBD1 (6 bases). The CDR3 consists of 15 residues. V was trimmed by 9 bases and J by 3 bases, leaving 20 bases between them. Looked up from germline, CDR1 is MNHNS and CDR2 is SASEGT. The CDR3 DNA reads TGTGCCAGTAAGCAGGAAGGTAACAGGGACTATGGCTACACCTTC. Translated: CASKQEGNRDYGYTF.

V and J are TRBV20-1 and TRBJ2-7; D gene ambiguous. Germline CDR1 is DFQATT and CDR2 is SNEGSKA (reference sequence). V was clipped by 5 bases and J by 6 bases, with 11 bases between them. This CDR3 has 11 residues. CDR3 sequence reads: CSAPRAGEQYF. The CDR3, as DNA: TGCAGTGCTCCTCGGGCAGGCGAGCAGTACTTC.

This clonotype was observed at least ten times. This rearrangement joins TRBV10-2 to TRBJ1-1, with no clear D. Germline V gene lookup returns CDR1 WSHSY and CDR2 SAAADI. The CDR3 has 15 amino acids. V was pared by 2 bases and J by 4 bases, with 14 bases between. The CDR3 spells CASSEELTWATEAFF. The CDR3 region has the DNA TGCGCCAGCAGTGAGGAACTAACATGGGCCACTGAAGCTTTCTTT.

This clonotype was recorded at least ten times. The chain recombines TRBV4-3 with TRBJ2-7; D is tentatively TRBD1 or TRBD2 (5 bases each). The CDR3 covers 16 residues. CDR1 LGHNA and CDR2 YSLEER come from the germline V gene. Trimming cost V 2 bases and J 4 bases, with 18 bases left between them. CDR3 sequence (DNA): TGCGCCAGCAGCCAAAGGGGACCAGGGCCGGCTTACGAGCAGTACGTC. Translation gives CASSQRGPGPAYEQYV.

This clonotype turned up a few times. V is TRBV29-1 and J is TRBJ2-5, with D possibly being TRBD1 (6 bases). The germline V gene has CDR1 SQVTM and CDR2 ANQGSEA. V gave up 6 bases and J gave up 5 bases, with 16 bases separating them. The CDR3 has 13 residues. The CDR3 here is CSVKQGALETQYF. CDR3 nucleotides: TGCAGCGTAAAACAGGGAGCTTTGGAGACCCAGTACTTC.

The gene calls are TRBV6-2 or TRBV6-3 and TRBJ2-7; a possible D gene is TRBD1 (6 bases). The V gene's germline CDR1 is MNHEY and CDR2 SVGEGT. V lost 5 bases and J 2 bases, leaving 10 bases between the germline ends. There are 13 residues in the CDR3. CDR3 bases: TGTGCCAGCAGTATGGACAGAGCCTACGAGCAGTACGTC. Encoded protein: CASSMDRAYEQYV.

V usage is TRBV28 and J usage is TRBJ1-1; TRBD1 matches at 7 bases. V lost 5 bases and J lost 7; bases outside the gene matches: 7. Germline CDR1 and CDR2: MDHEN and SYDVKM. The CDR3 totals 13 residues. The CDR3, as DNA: TGTGCCAGCAGTCCCCCGGGACAGCGTGAAGCTTTCTTT. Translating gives CASSPPGQREAFF.

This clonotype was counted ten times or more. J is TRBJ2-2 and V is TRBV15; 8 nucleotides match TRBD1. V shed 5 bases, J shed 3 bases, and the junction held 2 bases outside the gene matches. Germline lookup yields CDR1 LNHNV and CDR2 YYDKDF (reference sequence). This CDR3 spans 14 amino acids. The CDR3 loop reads CATSGGQDTGELFF. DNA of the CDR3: TGTGCCACCAGCGGGGGACAGGACACCGGGGAGCTGTTTTTT.

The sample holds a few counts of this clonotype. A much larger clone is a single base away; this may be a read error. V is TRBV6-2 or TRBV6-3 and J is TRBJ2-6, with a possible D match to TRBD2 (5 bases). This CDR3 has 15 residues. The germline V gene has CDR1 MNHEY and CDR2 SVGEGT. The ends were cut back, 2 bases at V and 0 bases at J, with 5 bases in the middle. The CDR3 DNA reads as TGTGCCAGCAGTTACGGGAGCTCTGGGGCCAACGTCCTGACTTTC. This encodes CASSYGSSGANVLTF.

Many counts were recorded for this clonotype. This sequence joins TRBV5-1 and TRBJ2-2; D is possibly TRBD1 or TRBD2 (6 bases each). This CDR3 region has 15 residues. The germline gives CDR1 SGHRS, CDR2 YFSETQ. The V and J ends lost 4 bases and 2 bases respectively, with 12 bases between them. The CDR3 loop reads CASSQQGGNTGELFF. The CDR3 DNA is TGCGCCAGCAGCCAACAGGGAGGAAACACCGGGGAGCTGTTTTTT.

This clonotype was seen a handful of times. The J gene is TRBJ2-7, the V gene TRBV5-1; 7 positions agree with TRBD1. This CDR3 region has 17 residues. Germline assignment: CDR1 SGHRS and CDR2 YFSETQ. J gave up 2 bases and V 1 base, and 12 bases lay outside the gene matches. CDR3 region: CASSLNPHRDRPYEQYF. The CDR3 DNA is TGCGCCAGCAGCTTGAACCCGCACCGGGACAGACCCTACGAGCAGTACTTC.

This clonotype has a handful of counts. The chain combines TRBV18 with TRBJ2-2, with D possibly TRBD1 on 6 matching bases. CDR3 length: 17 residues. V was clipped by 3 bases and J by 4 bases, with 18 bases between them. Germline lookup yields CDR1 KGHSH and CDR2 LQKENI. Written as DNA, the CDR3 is TGTGCCAGCTCACCCCCAGGAGTCCGAGGGGGCACCGGGGAGCTGTTTTTT. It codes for CASSPPGVRGGTGELFF.

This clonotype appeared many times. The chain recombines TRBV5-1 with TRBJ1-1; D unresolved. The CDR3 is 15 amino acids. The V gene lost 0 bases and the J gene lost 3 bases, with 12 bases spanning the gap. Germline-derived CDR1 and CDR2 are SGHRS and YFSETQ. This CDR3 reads CASSLVREGDTEAFF. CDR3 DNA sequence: TGCGCCAGCAGCTTGGTGAGGGAGGGAGACACTGAAGCTTTCTTT.

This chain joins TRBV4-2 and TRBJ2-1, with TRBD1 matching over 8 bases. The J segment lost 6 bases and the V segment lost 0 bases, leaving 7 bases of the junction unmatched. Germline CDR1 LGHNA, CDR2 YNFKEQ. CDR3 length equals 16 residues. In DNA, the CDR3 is TGTGCCAGCAGCCAAGACAGGGGGCTTGGTGGCAATGAGCAGTTCTTC. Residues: CASSQDRGLGGNEQFF.

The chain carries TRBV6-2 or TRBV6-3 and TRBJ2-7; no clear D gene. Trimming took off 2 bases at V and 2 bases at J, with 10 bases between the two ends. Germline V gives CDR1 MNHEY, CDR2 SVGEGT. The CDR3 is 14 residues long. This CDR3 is CASSYNGFPYEQYF. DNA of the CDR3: TGTGCCAGCAGTTACAACGGGTTCCCCTACGAGCAGTACTTC.

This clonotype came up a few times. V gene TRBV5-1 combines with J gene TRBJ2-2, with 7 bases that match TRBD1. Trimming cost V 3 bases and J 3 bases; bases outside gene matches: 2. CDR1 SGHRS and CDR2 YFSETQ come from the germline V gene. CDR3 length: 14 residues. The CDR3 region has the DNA TGCGCCAGCAGCTCCGGACAGGACACCGGGGAGCTGTTTTTT. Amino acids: CASSSGQDTGELFF.

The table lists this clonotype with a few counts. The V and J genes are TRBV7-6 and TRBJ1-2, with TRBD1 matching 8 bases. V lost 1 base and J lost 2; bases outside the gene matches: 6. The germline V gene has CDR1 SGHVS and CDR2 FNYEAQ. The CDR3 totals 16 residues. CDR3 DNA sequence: TGTGCCAGCAGCTTAGATCCAGGGGGCGCCAACTATGGCTACACCTTC. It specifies CASSLDPGGANYGYTF.

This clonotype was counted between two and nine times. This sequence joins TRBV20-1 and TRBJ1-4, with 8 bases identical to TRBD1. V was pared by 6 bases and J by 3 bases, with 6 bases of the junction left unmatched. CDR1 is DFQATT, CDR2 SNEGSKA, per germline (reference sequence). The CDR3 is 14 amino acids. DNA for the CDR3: TGCAGTGCCCCTCAGGGGGCCGCTAATGAAAAACTGTTTTTT. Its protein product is CSAPQGAANEKLFF.

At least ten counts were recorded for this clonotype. The CDR3 reads CASTTARGTQYF. Written as DNA, the CDR3 is TGTGCCAGCACCACTGCCAGGGGGACCCAGTACTTC. The chain carries TRBV6-5 and TRBJ2-5; D may be TRBD1 (6 bases). The CDR3 runs to 12 residues. Trimming pared 7 bases from V and 7 bases from J, leaving 13 bases between. Germline V lookup: CDR1 MNHEY, CDR2 SVGAGI.